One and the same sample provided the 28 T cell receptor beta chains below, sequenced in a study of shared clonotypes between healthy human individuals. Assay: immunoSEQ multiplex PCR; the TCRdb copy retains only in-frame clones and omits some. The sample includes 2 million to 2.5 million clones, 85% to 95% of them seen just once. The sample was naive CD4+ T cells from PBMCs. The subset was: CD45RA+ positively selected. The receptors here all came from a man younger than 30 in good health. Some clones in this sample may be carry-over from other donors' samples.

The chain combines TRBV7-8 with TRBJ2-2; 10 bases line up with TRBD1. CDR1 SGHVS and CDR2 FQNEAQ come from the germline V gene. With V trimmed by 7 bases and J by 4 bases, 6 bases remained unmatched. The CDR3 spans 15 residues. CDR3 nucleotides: TGTGCCAGCAACCCGGGACAGGGGAGCACCGGGGAGCTGTTTTTT. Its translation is CASNPGQGSTGELFF.

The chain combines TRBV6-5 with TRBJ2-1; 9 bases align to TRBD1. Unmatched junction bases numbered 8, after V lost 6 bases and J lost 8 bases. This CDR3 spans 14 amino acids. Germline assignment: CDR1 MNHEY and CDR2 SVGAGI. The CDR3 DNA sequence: TGTGCCAGCAGAGCCCCCGGGACAGGGTATGAGCAGTTCTTC. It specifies CASRAPGTGYEQFF.

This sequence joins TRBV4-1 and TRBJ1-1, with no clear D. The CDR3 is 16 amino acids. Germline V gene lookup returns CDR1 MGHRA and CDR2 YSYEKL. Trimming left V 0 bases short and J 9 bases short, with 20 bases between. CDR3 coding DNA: TGCGCCAGCAGCCAAGAAGTGAGGGTTGAGTGGCAGCAAGCTTTCTTT. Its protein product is CASSQEVRVEWQQAFF.

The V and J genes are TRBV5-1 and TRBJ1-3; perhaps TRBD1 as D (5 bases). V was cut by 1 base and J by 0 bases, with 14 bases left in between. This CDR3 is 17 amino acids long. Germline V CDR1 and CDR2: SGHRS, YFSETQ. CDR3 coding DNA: TGCGCCAGCAGCTTGACTAGTCGGGGACTCTCTGGAAACACCATATATTTT. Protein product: CASSLTSRGLSGNTIYF.

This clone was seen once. This CDR3 reads CASSFTGDGANVLTF. CDR3 nucleotides: TGTGCCAGCAGTTTTACCGGGGACGGGGCCAACGTCCTGACTTTC. This sequence joins TRBV7-9 and TRBJ2-6, with D possibly being TRBD1 or TRBD2 (5 bases each). The V gene's germline CDR1 is SEHNR and CDR2 FQNEAQ (reference sequence). The V end lost 6 bases, the J end lost 4 bases, and 13 bases lay between the germline ends. CDR3 length: 15 amino acids. The complete variable domain, with remaining parts taken from reference TRBV7-9 and TRBJ2-6, reads DTGVSQNPRHKITKRGQNVTFRCDPISEHNRLYWYRQTLGQGPEFLTYFQNEAQLEKSRLLSDRFSAERPKGSFSTLEIQRTEQGDSAMYLCASSFTGDGANVLTFGAGSRLTVL.

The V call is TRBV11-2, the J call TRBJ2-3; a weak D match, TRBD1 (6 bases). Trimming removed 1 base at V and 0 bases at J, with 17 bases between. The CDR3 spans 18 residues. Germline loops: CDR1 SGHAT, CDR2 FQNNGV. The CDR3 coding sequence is TGTGCCAGCAGCTTAGGACGGGGCAGGGGACGAAGCACAGATACGCAGTATTTT. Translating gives CASSLGRGRGRSTDTQYF.

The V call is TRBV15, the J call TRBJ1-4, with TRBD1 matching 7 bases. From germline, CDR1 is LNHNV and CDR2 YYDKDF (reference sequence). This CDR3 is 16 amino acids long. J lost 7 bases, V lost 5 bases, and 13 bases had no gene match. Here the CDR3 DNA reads TGTGCCACCAGCCATGACAGGGCAGGATTCGGTGAAAAACTGTTTTTT. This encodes CATSHDRAGFGEKLFF.

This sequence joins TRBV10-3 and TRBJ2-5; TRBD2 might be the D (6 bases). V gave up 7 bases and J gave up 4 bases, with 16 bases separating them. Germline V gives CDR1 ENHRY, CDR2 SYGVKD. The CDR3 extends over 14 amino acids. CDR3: CAITSGVGGETQYF. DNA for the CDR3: TGTGCCATCACTTCGGGGGTCGGAGGAGAGACCCAGTACTTC.

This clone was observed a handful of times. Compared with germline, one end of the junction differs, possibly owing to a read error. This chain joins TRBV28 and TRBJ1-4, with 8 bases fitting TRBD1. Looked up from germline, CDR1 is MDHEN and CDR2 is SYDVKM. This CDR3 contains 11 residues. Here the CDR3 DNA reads TGTGCCAGCAGTAATAAGGGACAGGATGATTTT. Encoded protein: CASSNKGQDDF.

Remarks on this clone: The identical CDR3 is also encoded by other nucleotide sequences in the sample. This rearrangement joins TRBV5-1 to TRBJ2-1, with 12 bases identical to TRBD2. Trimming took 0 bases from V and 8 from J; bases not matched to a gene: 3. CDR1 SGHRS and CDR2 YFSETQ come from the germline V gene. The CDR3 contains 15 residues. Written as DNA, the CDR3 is TGCGCCAGCAGCTTGGGACTAGCGGGAGTGGATGAGCAGTTCTTC. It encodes CASSLGLAGVDEQFF.

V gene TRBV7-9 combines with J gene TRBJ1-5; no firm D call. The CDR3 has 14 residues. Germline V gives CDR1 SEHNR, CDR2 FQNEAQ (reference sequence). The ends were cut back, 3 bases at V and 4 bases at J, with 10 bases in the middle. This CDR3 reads CASSLLNTNQPQHF. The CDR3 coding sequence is TGTGCCAGCAGCTTGTTAAACACAAATCAGCCCCAGCATTTT.

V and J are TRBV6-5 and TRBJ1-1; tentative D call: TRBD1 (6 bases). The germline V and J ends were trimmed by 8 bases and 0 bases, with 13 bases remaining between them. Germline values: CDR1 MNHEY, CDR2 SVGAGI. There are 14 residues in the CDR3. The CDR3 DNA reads TGTGCCAGCCGGGGGGACACCATGAACACTGAAGCTTTCTTT. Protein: CASRGDTMNTEAFF.

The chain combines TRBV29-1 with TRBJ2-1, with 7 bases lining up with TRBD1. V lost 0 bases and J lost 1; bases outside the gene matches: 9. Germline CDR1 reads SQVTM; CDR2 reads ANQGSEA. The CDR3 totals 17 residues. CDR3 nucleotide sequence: TGCAGCGTTGAAGAAAGCATCGGGACAGTGTCCTACAATGAGCAGTTCTTC. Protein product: CSVEESIGTVSYNEQFF.

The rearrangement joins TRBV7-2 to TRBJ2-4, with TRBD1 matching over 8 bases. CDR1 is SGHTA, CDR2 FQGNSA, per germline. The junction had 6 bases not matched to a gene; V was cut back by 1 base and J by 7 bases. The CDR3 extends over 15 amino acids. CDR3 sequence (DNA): TGTGCCAGCAGCTTAGGAGGGACAGGAACTAACATTCAGTACTTC. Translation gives CASSLGGTGTNIQYF.

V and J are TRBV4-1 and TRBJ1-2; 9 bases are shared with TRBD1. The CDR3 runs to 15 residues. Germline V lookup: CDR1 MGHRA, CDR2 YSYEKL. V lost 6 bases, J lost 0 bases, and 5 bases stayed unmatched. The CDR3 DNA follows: TGCGCCAGCAGACCCAGGACAGGGGCTAACTATGGCTACACCTTC. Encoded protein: CASRPRTGANYGYTF.

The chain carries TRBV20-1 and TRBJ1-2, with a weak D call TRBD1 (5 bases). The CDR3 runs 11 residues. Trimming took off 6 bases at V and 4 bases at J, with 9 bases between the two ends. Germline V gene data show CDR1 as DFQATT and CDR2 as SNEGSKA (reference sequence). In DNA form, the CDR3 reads TGCAGTGCCGGGGACTTCTATGGCTACACCTTC. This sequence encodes CSAGDFYGYTF.

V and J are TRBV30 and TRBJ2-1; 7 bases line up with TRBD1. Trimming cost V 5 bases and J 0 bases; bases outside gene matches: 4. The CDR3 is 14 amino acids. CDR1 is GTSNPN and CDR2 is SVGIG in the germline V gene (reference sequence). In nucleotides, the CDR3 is TGTGCCTGGGGGACAGCTAGCTCCTACAATGAGCAGTTCTTC. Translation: CAWGTASSYNEQFF.

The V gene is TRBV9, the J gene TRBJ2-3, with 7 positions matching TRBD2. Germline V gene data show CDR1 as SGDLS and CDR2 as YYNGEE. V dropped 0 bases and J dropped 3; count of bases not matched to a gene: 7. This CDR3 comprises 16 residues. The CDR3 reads CASSVGEGLRTDTQYF. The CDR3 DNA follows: TGTGCCAGCAGCGTAGGTGAGGGACTACGGACAGATACGCAGTATTTT.

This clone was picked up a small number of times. The CDR3 protein is CASSVGGGKGTDTQYF. CDR3 DNA sequence: TGTGCCAGCAGCGTAGGCGGCGGGAAGGGGACAGATACGCAGTATTTT. V gene TRBV9 combines with J gene TRBJ2-3; perhaps TRBD2 as D (6 bases). V lost 0 bases and J lost 3, with 14 bases in between. CDR3 length: 16 residues. Germline CDR1 SGDLS, CDR2 YYNGEE. The full variable domain, in which reference TRBV9 and TRBJ2-3 provide the parts outside the CDR3, is DSGVTQTPKHLITATGQRVTLRCSPRSGDLSVYWYQQSLDQGLQFLIQYYNGEERAKGNILERFSAQQFPDLHSELNLSSLELGDSALYFCASSVGGGKGTDTQYFGPGTRLTVL.

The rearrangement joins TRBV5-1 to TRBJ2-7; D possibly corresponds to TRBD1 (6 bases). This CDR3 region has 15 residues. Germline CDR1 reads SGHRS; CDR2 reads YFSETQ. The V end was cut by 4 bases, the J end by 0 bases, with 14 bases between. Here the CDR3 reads CASSRGQPGSYEQYF. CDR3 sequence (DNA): TGCGCCAGCAGCCGAGGACAGCCAGGCTCCTACGAGCAGTACTTC.

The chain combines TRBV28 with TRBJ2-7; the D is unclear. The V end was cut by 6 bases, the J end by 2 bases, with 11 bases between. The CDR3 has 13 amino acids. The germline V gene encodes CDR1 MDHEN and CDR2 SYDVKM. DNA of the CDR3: TGTGCCAGCAGCGTCGTGAGTCCCTACGAGCAGTACTTC. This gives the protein CASSVVSPYEQYF.

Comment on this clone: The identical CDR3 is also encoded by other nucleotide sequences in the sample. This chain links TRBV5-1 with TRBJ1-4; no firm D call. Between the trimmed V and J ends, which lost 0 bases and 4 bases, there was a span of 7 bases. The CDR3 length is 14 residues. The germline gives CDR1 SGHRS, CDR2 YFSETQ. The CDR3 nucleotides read TGCGCCAGCAGCTTGGAAGGACTTAATGAAAAACTGTTTTTT. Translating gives CASSLEGLNEKLFF.

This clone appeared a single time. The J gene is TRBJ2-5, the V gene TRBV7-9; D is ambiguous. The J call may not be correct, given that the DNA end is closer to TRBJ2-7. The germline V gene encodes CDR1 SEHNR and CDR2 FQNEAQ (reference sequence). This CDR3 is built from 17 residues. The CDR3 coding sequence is TGTGCCAGCAGCTTGAATTCGTGGTCAGTGAATTCCTACGAGCAGTACTTC. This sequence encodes CASSLNSWSVNSYEQYF.

The CDR3 protein is CASSRELAYEQYF. CDR3 DNA sequence: TGTGCCAGCAGCCGGGAACTAGCCTACGAGCAGTACTTC. This rearrangement joins TRBV2 to TRBJ2-7, with a weak D call TRBD2 (5 bases). With 6 bases removed from V and 2 bases from J, the gap between germline ends came to 11 bases. The CDR3 spans 13 residues. Germline CDR1 is SNHLY and CDR2 is FYNNEI.

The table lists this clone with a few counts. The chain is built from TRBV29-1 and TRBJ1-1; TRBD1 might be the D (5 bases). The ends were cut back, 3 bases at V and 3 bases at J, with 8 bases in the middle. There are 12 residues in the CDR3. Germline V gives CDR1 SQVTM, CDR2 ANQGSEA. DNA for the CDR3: TGCAGCGTTGATAGACAGCACACTGAAGCTTTCTTT. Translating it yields CSVDRQHTEAFF.

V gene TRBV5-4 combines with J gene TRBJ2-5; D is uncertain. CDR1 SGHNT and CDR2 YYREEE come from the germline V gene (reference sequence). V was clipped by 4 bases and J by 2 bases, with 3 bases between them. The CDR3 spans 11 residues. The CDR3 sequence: CASSQQETQYF. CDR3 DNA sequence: TGTGCCAGCAGCCAGCAAGAGACCCAGTACTTC.

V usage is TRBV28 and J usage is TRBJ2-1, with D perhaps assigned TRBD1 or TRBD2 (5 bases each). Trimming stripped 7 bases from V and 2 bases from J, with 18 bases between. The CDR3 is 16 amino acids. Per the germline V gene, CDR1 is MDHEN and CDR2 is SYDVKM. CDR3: CASKPTGRSPYNEQFF. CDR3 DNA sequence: TGTGCCAGCAAGCCCACGGGGCGGTCCCCCTACAATGAGCAGTTCTTC.

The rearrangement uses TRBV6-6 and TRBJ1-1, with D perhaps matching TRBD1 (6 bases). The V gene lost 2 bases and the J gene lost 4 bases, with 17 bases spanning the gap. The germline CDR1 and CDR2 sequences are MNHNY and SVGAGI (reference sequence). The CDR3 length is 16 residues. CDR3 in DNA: TGTGCCAGCAGTTACCCCCGGGCCCTGGGGGCCACTGAAGCTTTCTTT. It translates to CASSYPRALGATEAFF.